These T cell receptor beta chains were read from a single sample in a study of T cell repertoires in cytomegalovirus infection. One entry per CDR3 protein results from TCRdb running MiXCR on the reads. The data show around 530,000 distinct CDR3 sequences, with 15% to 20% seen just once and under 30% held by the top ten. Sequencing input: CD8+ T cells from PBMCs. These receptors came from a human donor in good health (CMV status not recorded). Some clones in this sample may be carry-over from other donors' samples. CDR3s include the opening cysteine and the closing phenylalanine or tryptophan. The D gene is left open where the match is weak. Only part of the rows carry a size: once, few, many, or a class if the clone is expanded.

CASSPGPSAGYGYTF | TGTGCCAGCAGTCCAGGACCCTCGGCTGGCTATGGCTACACCTTC | NA | NA | TRBJ1-2 | TRBV12-3/TRBV12-4
CASSIASYNEQFF | TGTGCCAGTAGTATTGCATCCTACAATGAGCAGTTCTTC | NA | few | TRBJ2-1 | TRBV19
CASSLVDQETQYF | TGTGCCAGCAGTTTAGTGGACCAAGAGACCCAGTACTTC | NA | many | TRBJ2-5 | TRBV12-3/TRBV12-4
CASSKTQGYEQYF | TGTGCCAGCAGCAAAACGCAGGGCTACGAGCAGTACTTC | NA | many | TRBJ2-7 | TRBV7-6
CASPPGNLNQPQHF | TGTGCTAGTCCCCCCGGGAACTTAAATCAGCCCCAGCATTTT | NA | NA | TRBJ1-5 | TRBV12-5
CSARGGAERNSPLHF | TGCAGTGCTAGGGGCGGGGCAGAAAGGAATTCACCCCTCCACTTT | NA | few | TRBJ1-6 | TRBV20-1
CSVLGGRGAFF | TGCAGCGTCCTCGGGGGCAGGGGCGCGTTTTTT | NA | few | TRBJ1-4 | TRBV29-1
CASSVRGTSLNTGELFF | TGTGCCAGCAGCGTGCGGGGCACGAGCCTTAACACCGGGGAGCTGTTTTTT | NA | few | TRBJ2-2 | TRBV7-7
CASSWDRSQETQYF | TGTGCCAGCAGCTGGGACAGGTCCCAAGAGACCCAGTACTTC | TRBD1 | many | TRBJ2-5 | TRBV7-9
CASSFGRGLDEQYF | TGCGCCAGCAGCTTCGGGAGGGGCTTGGACGAGCAGTACTTC | TRBD2 | few | TRBJ2-7 | TRBV5-1
CASSRRDLDGGGYTF | TGTGCCAGTAGTCGAAGGGACCTCGATGGGGGTGGCTACACCTTC | NA | few | TRBJ1-2 | TRBV19
CASSLEGRGVEQYF | TGTGCCAGCAGCTTAGAGGGCAGGGGGGTCGAGCAGTACTTC | NA | many | TRBJ2-7 | TRBV7-9
CATSAVRDSYNEQFF | TGTGCCACCAGCGCCGTCCGGGACTCATACAATGAGCAGTTCTTC | NA | many | TRBJ2-1 | TRBV15
CASSSQSQGDEKLFF | TGTGCCAGCAGCTCACAGTCACAGGGGGATGAAAAACTGTTTTTT | TRBD1 | few | TRBJ1-4 | TRBV5-6
CASSLEEDRSLYEQYF | TGTGCCAGCAGCTTAGAAGAGGACAGGAGCCTTTACGAGCAGTACTTC | TRBD1 | many | TRBJ2-7 | TRBV7-6
CASSYSEGPYGYTF | TGTGCCAGCAGTTACTCGGAGGGGCCCTATGGCTACACCTTC | NA | many | TRBJ1-2 | TRBV6-5
CASSSTGASNQPQHF | TGTGCCAGCAGCTCGACAGGGGCGAGCAATCAGCCCCAGCATTTT | TRBD1 | NA | TRBJ1-5 | TRBV5-6
CSVSGQPNTEAFF | TGCAGCGTTTCAGGACAGCCGAACACTGAAGCTTTCTTT | NA | few | TRBJ1-1 | TRBV29-1
CASSRRDRSQETQYF | TGTGCCAGCAGCCGACGGGACAGGAGTCAAGAGACCCAGTACTTC | TRBD1 | many | TRBJ2-5 | TRBV14
CASSDRGLFGGEQYF | TGTGCCAGCAGCGACCGCGGACTCTTCGGGGGCGAGCAGTACTTC | NA | many | TRBJ2-7 | TRBV7-9
CASSLAGRTTDTQYF | TGTGCCAGCAGTTTAGCCGGACGGACCACAGATACGCAGTATTTT | NA | many | TRBJ2-3 | TRBV27
CSAHNRESTDTQYF | TGCAGTGCTCATAACCGGGAGAGCACAGATACGCAGTATTTT | NA | NA | TRBJ2-3 | TRBV20-1
CASSFKPPGAGGNTIYF | TGTGCCAGCAGCTTTAAGCCCCCAGGGGCGGGTGGAAACACCATATATTTT | NA | few | TRBJ1-3 | TRBV7-6
CASSLPRTGSSTDTQYF | TGTGCCAGCAGTTTACCCCGGACAGGGTCCTCCACAGATACGCAGTATTTT | TRBD1 | few | TRBJ2-3 | TRBV12-3/TRBV12-4
CATLGSMGNEQFF | TGTGCCACCCTCGGGTCTATGGGGAATGAGCAGTTCTTC | NA | NA | TRBJ2-1 | TRBV19
CASSRNAVTGSSYNEQFF | TGTGCCAGCAGCCGGAATGCCGTGACAGGGAGCTCCTACAATGAGCAGTTCTTC | TRBD1 | many | TRBJ2-1 | TRBV4-2
CASSSHPGLTDTQYF | TGTGCCAGCAGCTCCCACCCTGGACTCACAGATACGCAGTATTTT | NA | many | TRBJ2-3 | TRBV7-6
CASSSSGTSGSTDTQYF | TGTGCCAGCAGCTCATCCGGGACTAGCGGGAGCACAGATACGCAGTATTTT | TRBD2 | many | TRBJ2-3 | TRBV7-3
CASSEREASGANVLTF | TGTGCCAGCAGTGAACGAGAGGCCTCTGGGGCCAACGTCCTGACTTTC | NA | many | TRBJ2-6 | TRBV6-1
CSARALELGNEQFF | TGCAGTGCTAGGGCCCTCGAACTAGGAAATGAGCAGTTCTTC | NA | NA | TRBJ2-1 | TRBV20-1
CSVEDLLSSGSGEQYF | TGCAGCGTTGAAGATCTTCTATCGAGCGGGAGCGGCGAGCAGTACTTC | TRBD2 | many | TRBJ2-7 | TRBV29-1
CASIGPWMGAGELFF | TGTGCCAGCATAGGCCCGTGGATGGGCGCCGGGGAGCTGTTTTTT | NA | many | TRBJ2-2 | TRBV7-8
CATSISGEVETQYF | TGTGCCACCAGCATTAGCGGGGAGGTGGAGACCCAGTACTTC | TRBD2 | NA | TRBJ2-5 | TRBV15